This T cell receptor beta chain comes out of a study of T cells after yellow fever vaccination. Study-wide results and limits: Although the secondary response was weaker, it peaked faster, at day 5 versus 15. Repertoires obtained by FACS sorting could include abundant clonotypes that entered as contaminants from the bulk population. The CD4 and CD8 compartments had a small share of their clonotypes in common.

With V trimmed by 5 bases and J by 0 bases, 9 bases remained unmatched. The CDR3 has 19 residues. Each CDR3 protein is one row after TCRdb ran MiXCR on the 5' RACE reads. The table lists roughly 400,000 distinct CDR3 sequences, approximately 19% of them singletons. About this clonotype: The antigen is not known.

This TCR came from a young man who received the YFV17D yellow fever vaccine. The specimen comprised PBMCs, sampled before the yellow fever booster vaccination. The rearrangement links TRBV12-3 or TRBV12-4 to TRBJ2-6; 11 bases are a match to TRBD1. The CDR3 sequence is CASSEPGQGAPSGANVLTF. The CDR3 nucleotides read TGTGCCAGCAGTGAACCCGGACAGGGGGCTCCCTCTGGGGCCAACGTCCTGACTTTC.